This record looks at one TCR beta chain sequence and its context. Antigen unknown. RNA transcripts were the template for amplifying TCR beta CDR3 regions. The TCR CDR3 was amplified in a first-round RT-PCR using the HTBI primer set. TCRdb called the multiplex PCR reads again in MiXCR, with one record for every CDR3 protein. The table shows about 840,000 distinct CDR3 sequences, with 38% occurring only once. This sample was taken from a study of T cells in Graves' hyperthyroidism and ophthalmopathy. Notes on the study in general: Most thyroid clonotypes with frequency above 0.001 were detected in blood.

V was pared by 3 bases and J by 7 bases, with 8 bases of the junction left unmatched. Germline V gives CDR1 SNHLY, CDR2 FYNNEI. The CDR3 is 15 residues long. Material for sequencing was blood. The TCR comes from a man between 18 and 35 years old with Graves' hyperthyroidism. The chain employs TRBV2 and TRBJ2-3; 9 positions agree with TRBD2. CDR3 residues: CASSESSGTSNTQYF. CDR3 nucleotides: TGTGCCAGCAGTGAGTCTAGCGGGACTTCAAATACGCAGTATTTT.